Shown below are 22 T cell receptor beta chains from a single sample sequenced in a study of cytomegalovirus exposure and HLA in healthy donors. Using immunoSEQ multiplex PCR, the repertoire was profiled, and TCRdb retains in-frame clones only, with some absent. Found here are roughly 150,000 clones, approximately 94% of them singletons; the top ten hold roughly 1.9%. Sequencing was carried out using PBMCs. The receptors shown here come from a young man in good health and CMV-seropositive.

The rearrangement joins TRBV19 to TRBJ1-5; TRBD1 matches 9 bases. The CDR3 runs 17 residues. Germline loops: CDR1 LNHDA, CDR2 SQIVND (reference sequence). With 9 bases clipped from V and 0 bases from J, the junction kept 12 bases outside the gene matches. CDR3 sequence reads: CASRRGQGFHSNQPQHF. The CDR3 DNA follows: TGTGCCAGCCGCAGGGGACAGGGATTTCATAGCAATCAGCCCCAGCATTTT.

V gene TRBV5-1 combines with J gene TRBJ2-2; D possibly corresponds to TRBD2 (6 bases). V was clipped by 2 bases and J by 1 base, with 9 bases between them. Germline-derived CDR1 and CDR2 are SGHRS and YFSETQ. This CDR3 is built from 15 residues. CDR3 region: CASSFLSGNTGELFF. The CDR3 nucleotides are TGCGCCAGCAGCTTCCTTAGCGGGAACACCGGGGAGCTGTTTTTT.

The rearrangement links TRBV2 to TRBJ2-1; TRBD2 matches at 15 bases. Germline lookup yields CDR1 SNHLY and CDR2 FYNNEI. The V and J ends lost 4 bases and 4 bases, in that order; junction bases with no gene match: 5. This CDR3 has 17 residues. CDR3 residues: CASSGRTSGRAYNEQFF. CDR3 in DNA: TGTGCCAGCAGTGGACGGACTAGCGGGAGGGCATACAATGAGCAGTTCTTC.

This clone has more than one count but fewer than ten. Mismatch with germline at one junction end may stem from a read error. The chain carries TRBV15 and TRBJ2-2; TRBD1 matches at 7 bases. This CDR3 contains 15 residues. Looked up from germline, CDR1 is LNHNV and CDR2 is YYDKDF (reference sequence). The CDR3 DNA follows: TGTGCCACCAGAAGAGACAGGGAAGACACCGGGGAGCTGTTTTTT. Translated: CATRRDREDTGELFF.

The CDR3 loop reads CASSVTAEDTQYF. DNA of the CDR3: TGTGCCAGCAGCGTAACGGCGGAAGATACGCAGTATTTT. This rearrangement joins TRBV27 to TRBJ2-3, with no clear D. Germline assignment: CDR1 MNHEY and CDR2 SMNVEV (reference sequence). Trimming cost V 6 bases and J 5 bases, with 12 bases left between them. The CDR3 spans 13 residues.

V is TRBV20-1 and J is TRBJ2-5; D perhaps matches TRBD2 (6 bases). The J call is uncertain, as TRBJ2-7 better fits the DNA end. Germline loops: CDR1 DFQATT, CDR2 SNEGSKA (reference sequence). There are 11 residues in the CDR3. The CDR3 sequence: CSARDFYEQYF. As DNA, the CDR3 is TGCAGTGCAAGGGACTTCTACGAGCAGTACTTC.

This chain uses TRBV6-5 with TRBJ2-5, with 8 positions matching TRBD2. V was clipped by 6 bases and J by 5 bases; unmatched bases: 8. This CDR3 has 14 amino acids. Germline assignment: CDR1 MNHEY and CDR2 SVGAGI. DNA for the CDR3: TGTGCCAGCAGGATCGGGACTAGTTGGGAGACCCAGTACTTC. Its protein product is CASRIGTSWETQYF.

V gene TRBV5-4 combines with J gene TRBJ2-1; D is uncertain. Germline V gene sequence: CDR1 SGHNT, CDR2 YYREEE (reference sequence). CDR3 size: 13 residues. Trimming pared 8 bases from V and 4 bases from J, leaving 13 bases between. CDR3 coding DNA: TGTGCCAGAGGAGAAGTGGATTACAATGAGCAGTTCTTC. This codes for CARGEVDYNEQFF.

V usage is TRBV5-4 and J usage is TRBJ1-1; D not certain. The V end was cut by 4 bases, the J end by 6 bases, with 16 bases between. CDR1 is SGHNT, CDR2 YYREEE, per germline (reference sequence). The length of the CDR3 is 14 residues. This chain's CDR3 is CASSPQQQLAEAFF. The CDR3 DNA is TGTGCCAGCAGCCCCCAGCAACAGTTAGCTGAAGCTTTCTTT.

The V gene is TRBV18, the J gene TRBJ2-7, with 11 positions matching TRBD2. J lost 6 bases, V lost 3 bases, and 1 base had no gene match. This CDR3 is built from 13 residues. Looked up from germline, CDR1 is KGHSH and CDR2 is LQKENI. The CDR3 DNA reads as TGTGCCAGCTCACCTAGCGGGAGGGCCGAGCAGTACTTC. It specifies CASSPSGRAEQYF.

The V and J genes are TRBV10-3 and TRBJ2-1; 12 nucleotides match TRBD1. Trimming cost V 8 bases and J 3 bases; bases outside gene matches: 11. In germline, CDR1 is ENHRY, CDR2 SYGVKD. The CDR3 sequence is 17 residues long. The CDR3 nucleotides read TGTGCCATCGGGGGACAGGGGGCTAGCGGGAGCTACAATGAGCAGTTCTTC. It encodes CAIGGQGASGSYNEQFF.

V is TRBV18 and J is TRBJ1-4; D call uncertain. The CDR3 totals 14 residues. Germline CDR1 KGHSH, CDR2 LQKENI. The V end was cut by 2 bases, the J end by 6 bases, with 10 bases between. This CDR3 is CASSPEAQHEKLFF. The CDR3, as DNA: TGTGCCAGCTCACCAGAAGCCCAACATGAAAAACTGTTTTTT.

The V and J genes are TRBV7-9 and TRBJ1-1; 7 positions agree with TRBD1. The CDR3 extends over 15 amino acids. Trimming took 4 bases from V and 0 from J; bases not matched to a gene: 5. CDR1 is SEHNR, CDR2 FQNEAQ, per germline (reference sequence). CDR3: CASSYRGGMNTEAFF. The CDR3 coding sequence is TGTGCCAGCAGCTACCGAGGGGGCATGAACACTGAAGCTTTCTTT.

J is TRBJ2-7 and V is TRBV5-4; 7 positions agree with TRBD1. This CDR3 spans 13 amino acids. The germline gives CDR1 SGHNT, CDR2 YYREEE (reference sequence). V lost 4 bases to trimming and J lost 2 bases; unmatched junction nucleotides: 3. The CDR3 loop is CASSRQGTYEQYF. DNA for the CDR3: TGTGCCAGCAGCCGACAGGGTACCTACGAGCAGTACTTC.

This chain uses TRBV28 with TRBJ2-7; TRBD1 might be the D (5 bases). CDR1 and CDR2 (germline): MDHEN, SYDVKM. Trimming shortened V by 5 bases and J by 3 bases, and 20 bases separated the two germline ends. The CDR3 runs to 16 residues. The CDR3: CASSQRPGDSHYEQYF. The CDR3 nucleotides are TGTGCCAGCAGTCAAAGACCTGGAGACAGTCACTACGAGCAGTACTTC.

The chain carries TRBV7-9 and TRBJ1-1; 7 bases match TRBD1. V trimming: 5 bases; J trimming: 5 bases; junction bases outside the gene matches: 2. Looked up from germline, CDR1 is SEHNR and CDR2 is FQNEAQ (reference sequence). The CDR3 totals 12 residues. The CDR3 sequence is CASSTGVTEAFF. In DNA, the CDR3 is TGTGCCAGCAGCACAGGGGTGACTGAAGCTTTCTTT.

V gene TRBV28 combines with J gene TRBJ2-7, with a possible D match to TRBD2 (7 bases). The CDR3 covers 16 residues. Germline V gene sequence: CDR1 MDHEN, CDR2 SYDVKM. V was cut by 3 bases and J by 3 bases, with 18 bases left in between. The chain's CDR3 is CASSFWGGDEGYEQYF. The CDR3 DNA follows: TGTGCCAGCAGTTTTTGGGGGGGCGATGAGGGCTACGAGCAGTACTTC.

The rearrangement joins TRBV2 to TRBJ2-5, with TRBD2 identical over 12 bases. CDR3 length: 14 amino acids. With V trimmed by 8 bases and J by 2 bases, 3 bases remained unmatched. Germline V gives CDR1 SNHLY, CDR2 FYNNEI. CDR3 sequence (DNA): TGTGCCAGCGGGGGACTAGCGGGTCAAGAGACCCAGTACTTC. Protein sequence: CASGGLAGQETQYF.

The rearrangement joins TRBV7-8 to TRBJ2-5; 11 positions match TRBD1. CDR1 SGHVS and CDR2 FQNEAQ come from the germline V gene. The CDR3 spans 16 residues. V trimming: 5 bases; J trimming: 4 bases; junction bases outside the gene matches: 9. The CDR3 bases are TGTGCCAGCAGCGAACCGCGGACAGGGGGCTTAGAGACCCAGTACTTC. This translates into CASSEPRTGGLETQYF.

This chain uses TRBV19 with TRBJ2-3, with D perhaps TRBD2 (6 bases). CDR1 and CDR2 from the germline V gene are LNHDA and SQIVND (reference sequence). V lost 7 bases to trimming and J lost 0 bases, with 17 bases between them. The CDR3 sequence is 16 residues long. This CDR3 is CASTPGGPGSTDTQYF. DNA for the CDR3: TGTGCCAGTACTCCCGGGGGACCGGGGAGCACAGATACGCAGTATTTT.

This clone was counted between two and nine times. V usage is TRBV6-1 and J usage is TRBJ2-7, with 7 bases aligning to TRBD1. Trimming at V came to 4 bases and at J to 4 bases, leaving 4 bases not matched to a gene. Looked up from germline, CDR1 is MNHNS and CDR2 is SASEGT. The CDR3 extends over 13 amino acids. The CDR3 region has the DNA TGTGCCAGCAGTGTCTCGACAGGGTACGAGCAGTACTTC. The encoded protein is CASSVSTGYEQYF.

The chain combines TRBV18 with TRBJ1-4; the D gene is possibly TRBD1 (6 bases). Germline CDR1 is KGHSH and CDR2 is LQKENI. The CDR3 contains 16 residues. V was shortened by 4 bases and J by 0 bases, with 12 bases between the two germline ends. The CDR3 coding sequence is TGTGCCAGCTCACTCGGACAGCTTGCAACTAATGAAAAACTGTTTTTT. Encoded protein: CASSLGQLATNEKLFF. The full variable domain, in which reference TRBV18 and TRBJ1-4 provide the parts outside the CDR3, is NAGVMQNPRHLVRRRGQEARLRCSPMKGHSHVYWYRQLPEEGLKFMVYLQKENIIDESGMPKERFSAEFPKEGPSILRIQQVVRGDSAAYFCASSLGQLATNEKLFFGSGTQLSVL.